A single T cell receptor (beta chain) is shown here with its context. V lost 4 bases and J lost 7, with 20 bases in between. CDR3 size: 15 residues. The germline V gene has CDR1 SGHDT and CDR2 YYEEEE. These data come from a study of technical replicates of blood from several donors. Assay used: immunoSEQ multiplex PCR; TCRdb lists only in-frame clones, some missing. Of approximately 99,000 clones listed, approximately 95% are singletons. V and J are TRBV5-6 and TRBJ1-2; D unclear. Material: T cells isolated from PBMCs. This sequence was found in a human donor in good health. Written as DNA, the CDR3 is TGTGCCAGCAGCCTAAGTTTAGCCCCGGCGGGTGGCTACACCTTC. It specifies CASSLSLAPAGGYTF.